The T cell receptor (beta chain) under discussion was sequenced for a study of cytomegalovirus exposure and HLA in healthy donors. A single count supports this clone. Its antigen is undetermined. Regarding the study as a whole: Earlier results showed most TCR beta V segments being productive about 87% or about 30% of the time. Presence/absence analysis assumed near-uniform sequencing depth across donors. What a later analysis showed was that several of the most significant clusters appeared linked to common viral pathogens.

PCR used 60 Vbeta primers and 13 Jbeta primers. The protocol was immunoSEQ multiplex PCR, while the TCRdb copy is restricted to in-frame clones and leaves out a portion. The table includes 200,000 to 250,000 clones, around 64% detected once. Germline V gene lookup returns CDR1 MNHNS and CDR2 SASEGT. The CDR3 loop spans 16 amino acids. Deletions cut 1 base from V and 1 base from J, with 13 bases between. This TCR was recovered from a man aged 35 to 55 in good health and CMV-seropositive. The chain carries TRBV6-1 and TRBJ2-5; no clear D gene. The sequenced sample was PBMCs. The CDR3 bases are TGTGCCAGCAGTGAAGTCCCAGGCCCCATCCAAGAGACCCAGTACTTC. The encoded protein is CASSEVPGPIQETQYF.